This TCR beta chain was identified during a study of technical replicates of blood from several donors. Using immunoSEQ multiplex PCR, the repertoire was profiled, and TCRdb retains in-frame clones only, with some absent. The table has about 100,000 clones, 95% seen once. The germline V gene has CDR1 GTSNPN and CDR2 SVGIG (reference sequence). V gave up 3 bases and J gave up 5 bases; unmatched junction bases: 6. This CDR3 is built from 14 residues. The chain carries TRBV30 and TRBJ2-2, with 7 bases that match TRBD1. This TCR was recovered from a human donor in good health. The specimen sequenced was T cells isolated from PBMCs. The CDR3 nucleotides are TGTGCCTGGAGAGACAGGGTAGGAACCGGGGAGCTGTTTTTT. Translated, it gives CAWRDRVGTGELFF.